The 28 T cell receptor beta chains given below trace back to one sample, sequenced in a study of T cell responses to AZD1222 COVID-19 vaccine. TCRdb's copy holds only in-frame clones and misses some; the assay was immunoSEQ multiplex PCR. The sample shows roughly 130,000 clones, 85% to 90% of them seen only once. Sequenced here: peripheral blood, sampled on day 0 of AZD1222 vaccination. The receptors shown here come from an adult in good health.

About this clone: No DNA is shown, since the ends of the CDR3 on it are uncertain; the CDR3 is the one TCRdb lists. The gene calls are TRBV6-5 and TRBJ2-1. The CDR3 is 13 residues long, counting both termini. CDR1 MNHEY and CDR2 SVGAGI come from the germline V gene. CDR3 in amino acids: CASSTSDPSDEFF.

This rearrangement joins TRBV30 to TRBJ1-6, with a possible D match to TRBD1 (5 bases). V was cut by 3 bases and J by 3 bases, with 12 bases left in between. CDR1 and CDR2 from the germline V gene are GTSNPN and SVGIG (reference sequence). The CDR3 sequence is 15 residues long. CDR3 residues: CAWSVPGSYNSPLHF. The CDR3 region has the DNA TGTGCCTGGAGCGTCCCAGGGAGCTATAATTCACCCCTCCACTTT.

The chain joins TRBV28 to TRBJ1-4; TRBD1 aligns across 8 bases. The length of the CDR3 is 14 residues. CDR1 and CDR2 from the germline V gene are MDHEN and SYDVKM. J gave up 8 bases and V 6 bases, and 8 bases lay outside the gene matches. DNA for the CDR3: TGTGCCAGCAGCTTGACAGGGGAACGGGAAAAACTGTTTTTT. Translation gives CASSLTGEREKLFF.

This CDR3 is CAIKGTGEHNEQFF. The CDR3 DNA is TGTGCCATCAAGGGGACAGGGGAACACAATGAGCAGTTCTTC. V usage is TRBV28 and J usage is TRBJ2-1, with 10 bases lining up with TRBD1. Germline-derived CDR1 and CDR2 are MDHEN and SYDVKM. V gave up 10 bases and J gave up 5 bases; unmatched junction bases: 8. The CDR3 sequence is 14 residues long.

The gene calls are TRBV7-9 and TRBJ1-6; 7 positions agree with TRBD1. The V gene's germline CDR1 is SEHNR and CDR2 FQNEAQ (reference sequence). This CDR3 is built from 15 residues. Trimming at V came to 6 bases and at J to 7 bases, leaving 9 bases not matched to a gene. CDR3 sequence reads: CASSLSGGANSPLHF. Written as DNA, the CDR3 is TGTGCCAGCAGTCTCTCAGGGGGGGCAAATTCACCCCTCCACTTT.

This chain connects TRBV5-1 to TRBJ2-2, with 7 bases lining up with TRBD2. Trimming cost V 0 bases and J 6 bases; bases outside gene matches: 2. CDR1 and CDR2 from the germline V gene are SGHRS and YFSETQ. This CDR3 has 14 residues. The DNA for the CDR3 is TGCGCCAGCAGCTTGGAAGCGGGACCCGGGGAGCTGTTTTTT. This encodes CASSLEAGPGELFF.

The chain recombines TRBV21-1 with TRBJ2-7; TRBD2, the D gene given by the table, was not confirmed from the DNA. TRBV21-1 is a listed pseudogene. The CDR3 consists of 11 residues. CDR3 in amino acids: CASPGTYEQYF. CDR3 sequence (DNA): TGTGCCAGCCCCGGGACCTACGAGCAGTACTTC.

The chain joins TRBV4-2 to TRBJ2-7; 9 bases align to TRBD2. The J segment lost 4 bases and the V segment lost 4 bases, leaving 8 bases of the junction unmatched. CDR3 length equals 15 residues. Germline V CDR1 and CDR2: LGHNA, YNFKEQ. CDR3 DNA: TGTGCCAGCAGCCGGAATAGCGGGGGAGGGTACGAGCAGTACTTC. This gives the protein CASSRNSGGGYEQYF.

This chain joins TRBV27 and TRBJ1-3, with a possible D match to TRBD1 (5 bases). This CDR3 contains 15 residues. Trimming pared 0 bases from V and 3 bases from J, leaving 9 bases between. In germline, CDR1 is MNHEY, CDR2 SMNVEV (reference sequence). In nucleotides, the CDR3 is TGTGCCAGCAGTTTATCTGCGGACAATGGAAACACCATATATTTT. It translates to CASSLSADNGNTIYF.

This chain links TRBV24-1 with TRBJ1-5; tentatively, D is TRBD1 (5 bases). Between the trimmed V and J ends, which lost 5 bases and 0 bases, there was a span of 10 bases. Per germline, CDR1 KGHDR and CDR2 SFDVKD. CDR3 length: 15 residues. The CDR3 region has the DNA TGTGCCACCAGTGCGGGGGGATATAGCAATCAGCCCCAGCATTTT. It is translated as CATSAGGYSNQPQHF.

The table lists this clone with a count of one. The chain has TRBV28 and TRBJ1-1; D gene uncertain. Germline assignment: CDR1 MDHEN and CDR2 SYDVKM. With 3 bases removed from V and 4 bases from J, the gap between germline ends came to 9 bases. The CDR3 is 13 amino acids. CDR3 DNA: TGTGCCAGCAGTTTGGTCCTCGGCACTGAAGCTTTCTTT. This translates into CASSLVLGTEAFF.

This clone was observed a few times. The rearrangement links TRBV7-2 to TRBJ2-5; tentatively, D is TRBD2 (6 bases). Looked up from germline, CDR1 is SGHTA and CDR2 is FQGNSA. V was trimmed by 3 bases and J by 2 bases, leaving 13 bases between them. This CDR3 is 15 amino acids long. CDR3 region: CASSLVGGVQETQYF. The CDR3 DNA is TGTGCCAGCAGCTTGGTGGGCGGGGTTCAAGAGACCCAGTACTTC.

This sequence joins TRBV7-6 and TRBJ2-3, with TRBD2 matching 12 bases. V was clipped by 5 bases and J by 3 bases; unmatched bases: 9. The CDR3 is 17 amino acids. The germline gives CDR1 SGHVS, CDR2 FNYEAQ. CDR3 amino acids: CASSARLAGVRTDTQYF. The CDR3 bases are TGTGCCAGCAGCGCCAGACTAGCGGGAGTGAGGACAGATACGCAGTATTTT.

The V gene is TRBV30, the J gene TRBJ1-2, with D tentatively TRBD1 (6 bases). This CDR3 region has 13 residues. Per germline, CDR1 GTSNPN and CDR2 SVGIG (reference sequence). Trimming removed 4 bases from V and 4 bases from J, with 13 bases in between. The CDR3 coding sequence is TGTGCCTGGATGAACGGGGGGGCCTATGGCTACACCTTC. It translates to CAWMNGGAYGYTF.

In DNA, the CDR3 is TGTGCCAGCAGCTCCGGGGTAAGCGGGAGAGCCACAGATACGCAGTATTTT. Translation: CASSSGVSGRATDTQYF. The chain employs TRBV5-4 and TRBJ2-3, with 8 nucleotides matching TRBD2. Germline CDR1 and CDR2: SGHNT and YYREEE (reference sequence). With V trimmed by 3 bases and J by 2 bases, 11 bases remained unmatched. CDR3 size: 17 residues.

V and J are TRBV29-1 and TRBJ1-2, with D possibly TRBD1 on 5 matching bases. The germline V and J ends were trimmed by 5 bases and 4 bases, with 11 bases remaining between them. This CDR3 region has 12 residues. In germline, CDR1 is SQVTM, CDR2 ANQGSEA. The CDR3 nucleotides are TGCAGCGTTCCGCTTGACAGCTATGGCTACACCTTC. Protein: CSVPLDSYGYTF.

This clone is a singleton in its sample. The V call is TRBV3-1 (or the pseudogene TRBV3-2), the J call TRBJ1-1, with D unclear. The CDR3 covers 16 residues. V was pared by 1 base and J by 1 base, with 13 bases between. Germline V lookup: CDR1 LGHDT, CDR2 YNNKEL (reference sequence). The CDR3 loop is CASSQAPGGSNTEAFF. The CDR3 DNA reads as TGTGCCAGCAGCCAAGCCCCCGGAGGGTCGAACACTGAAGCTTTCTTT.

This sequence joins TRBV19 and TRBJ1-1; D unresolved. The CDR3 contains 12 residues. Germline-derived CDR1 and CDR2 are LNHDA and SQIVND (reference sequence). CDR3 protein: CGTGGFVAEAFF. CDR3 DNA: TGTGGGACTGGAGGGTTCGTCGCTGAAGCTTTCTTT. The full variable domain, rest sourced from reference TRBV19 and TRBJ1-1, is DGGITQSPKYLFRKEGQNVTLSCEQNLNHDAMYWYRQDPGQGLRLIYYSQIVNDFQKGDIAEGYSVSREKKESFPLTVTSAQKNPTAFYLCGTGGFVAEAFFGQGTRLTVV.

The rearrangement joins TRBV5-4 to TRBJ2-5; TRBD2 aligns across 12 bases. The CDR3 consists of 16 residues. Looked up from germline, CDR1 is SGHNT and CDR2 is YYREEE (reference sequence). Trimming removed 3 bases from V and 5 bases from J; junction bases left unmatched: 8. The CDR3: CASSWGLAGGPETQYF. The CDR3 DNA follows: TGTGCCAGCAGCTGGGGTCTAGCGGGAGGGCCGGAGACCCAGTACTTC.

V and J are TRBV28 and TRBJ2-1; 10 bases are a match to TRBD1. Germline CDR1 is MDHEN and CDR2 is SYDVKM. The junction had 13 bases not matched to a gene; V was cut back by 6 bases and J by 8 bases. CDR3 length: 16 residues. The CDR3 sequence is CASRPDRDRGIHEQFF. In DNA, the CDR3 is TGTGCCAGCAGGCCAGACCGGGACAGGGGAATACATGAGCAGTTCTTC. Based on the CDR3 plus reference TRBV28 and TRBJ2-1, the full variable domain is DVKVTQSSRYLVKRTGEKVFLECVQDMDHENMFWYRQDPGLGLRLIYFSYDVKMKEKGDIPEGYSVSREKKERFSLILESASTNQTSMYLCASRPDRDRGIHEQFFGPGTRLTVL.

The chain links TRBV7-2 to TRBJ1-1; 7 bases are shared with TRBD1. Germline CDR1 reads SGHTA; CDR2 reads FQGNSA. The CDR3 extends over 16 amino acids. The trim removed 5 bases at V and 4 bases at J, leaving 13 bases unmatched. The CDR3 coding sequence is TGTGCCAGCAGCCCAGGGACAGTCTCTTGGGGCACTGAAGCTTTCTTT. Its translation is CASSPGTVSWGTEAFF.

CDR3: CASSRTSGGGDTQYF. CDR3 sequence (DNA): TGTGCCAGCAGCCGCACTAGCGGGGGGGGTGATACGCAGTATTTT. The gene calls are TRBV7-2 and TRBJ2-3; 13 positions match TRBD2. V was clipped by 5 bases and J by 6 bases; unmatched bases: 5. This CDR3 spans 15 amino acids. Germline CDR1 reads SGHTA; CDR2 reads FQGNSA.

The J gene is TRBJ2-7, the V gene TRBV28, with a weak D call TRBD2 (5 bases). From germline, CDR1 is MDHEN and CDR2 SYDVKM. The V gene lost 4 bases and the J gene lost 4 bases, with 8 bases spanning the gap. The CDR3 runs to 12 residues. The CDR3 is CASSSPGYEQYF. As DNA, the CDR3 is TGTGCCAGCAGTTCCCCGGGATACGAGCAGTACTTC.

This chain joins TRBV9 and TRBJ2-5; TRBD1 is a possible D gene (5 bases). The germline V and J ends were trimmed by 7 bases and 0 bases, with 10 bases remaining between them. CDR3 length equals 13 residues. Germline CDR1 is SGDLS and CDR2 is YYNGEE. The CDR3 DNA follows: TGTGCCAGCGGAAAGGGGTACCAAGAGACCCAGTACTTC. It is translated as CASGKGYQETQYF.

The genes are TRBV28 and TRBJ2-4, with D perhaps matching TRBD1 or TRBD2 (6 bases each). This CDR3 is 15 amino acids long. V was clipped by 6 bases and J by 3 bases, with 15 bases between them. CDR1 and CDR2 (germline): MDHEN, SYDVKM. Here the CDR3 DNA reads TGTGCCAGCAGGGAGGAACAGGGAGGCAAAAACATTCAGTACTTC. Protein sequence: CASREEQGGKNIQYF.

This chain links TRBV4-3 with TRBJ1-4, with D perhaps matching TRBD1 (5 bases). The CDR3 extends over 19 amino acids. Germline loops: CDR1 LGHNA, CDR2 YSLEER. The V gene lost 0 bases and the J gene lost 0 bases, with 17 bases spanning the gap. The CDR3 DNA reads TGCGCCAGCAGCCAAGATTTTGGAAGGGGATCTGCAACTAATGAAAAACTGTTTTTT. Translation: CASSQDFGRGSATNEKLFF.

V and J are TRBV28 and TRBJ1-2, with 9 bases aligning to TRBD1. CDR3 length equals 14 residues. Trimming cost V 3 bases and J 2 bases; bases outside gene matches: 1. Germline V gene data show CDR1 as MDHEN and CDR2 as SYDVKM. The CDR3 is CASSLGTGNYGYTF. CDR3 nucleotide sequence: TGTGCCAGCAGTTTGGGGACAGGGAACTATGGCTACACCTTC.

The chain recombines TRBV28 with TRBJ1-6, with D possibly TRBD1 on 5 matching bases. Trimming shortened V by 5 bases and J by 3 bases, and 20 bases separated the two germline ends. Germline V lookup: CDR1 MDHEN, CDR2 SYDVKM. The CDR3 length is 18 residues. The CDR3 sequence: CASSTPGRANVYNSPLHF. In DNA form, the CDR3 reads TGTGCCAGCAGTACCCCGGGACGGGCGAACGTCTATAATTCACCCCTCCACTTT.